Sequencing of this T cell receptor beta chain was carried out in a study of OX40 agonist ivuxolimab in advanced cancers. About the study: Melanoma, hepatocellular carcinoma, head and neck or renal cell cancer occurred in dose-escalation patients. Study-wide findings and caveats: Antigen specificity remained undetermined for the expanded peripheral T cells.

The CDR3 runs to 11 residues. Trimming left V 5 bases short and J 9 bases short, with 8 bases between. Germline-derived CDR1 and CDR2 are SGHAT and FQNNGV. For this clone: Its antigen is as yet unknown.

Profiled with immunoSEQ multiplex PCR; TCRdb holds only in-frame clones, not every one. The table includes 70,000 or so clones, 80% to 95% detected once. This specimen was CD4+ or CD8+ T cells sorted from blood, taken in a trial of the OX40 agonist ivuxolimab. The genes are TRBV11-2 and TRBJ2-1; D gene unclear. This receptor was obtained from an adult with an advanced solid tumor such as melanoma, head and neck, liver or kidney cancer. The CDR3 spells CASSLPREQFF. The CDR3 DNA sequence: TGTGCCAGCAGCCTTCCACGTGAGCAGTTCTTC.